The 14 T cell receptor beta chains listed next were all sequenced from one sample in a study of identical twins. A single record per CDR3 protein comes from TCRdb applying MiXCR to the 5' RACE reads. Of 1,800,000 or so distinct CDR3 sequences in the sample, less than 35% were seen once. Sequenced: cord blood. The receptor set was obtained from a newborn girl in good health.

This clonotype was picked up many times. The chain carries TRBV4-1 and TRBJ2-7; D perhaps matches TRBD1 (6 bases). The CDR3 consists of 18 residues. CDR1 is MGHRA, CDR2 YSYEKL, per germline. The V end was cut by 0 bases, the J end by 3 bases, with 21 bases between. CDR3 sequence reads: CASSQDRDGTGSIYEQYF. The CDR3 DNA reads TGCGCCAGCAGCCAAGATCGGGATGGTACAGGGTCAATCTACGAGCAGTACTTC.

The V call is TRBV20-1, the J call TRBJ2-1, with TRBD2 identical over 13 bases. J was trimmed by 0 bases and V by 3 bases; bases with no gene match: 2. Germline CDR1 is DFQATT and CDR2 is SNEGSKA (reference sequence). This CDR3 contains 16 residues. The CDR3 is CSASGTSGISYNEQFF. For the CDR3, the DNA is TGCAGTGCTAGCGGGACTAGCGGGATCTCCTACAATGAGCAGTTCTTC.

This clonotype was picked up a small number of times. The V and J genes are TRBV25-1 and TRBJ2-7; tentative D call: TRBD1 (6 bases). Germline V gene lookup returns CDR1 MGHDK and CDR2 SYGVNS. V lost 2 bases, J lost 5 bases, and 13 bases lay in between. This CDR3 has 14 residues. CDR3 coding DNA: TGTGCCAGCAGTGAAACAGGGACCCTCCACGAGCAGTACTTC. This codes for CASSETGTLHEQYF.

The chain has TRBV29-1 and TRBJ2-2; no clear D. Trimming left V 6 bases short and J 4 bases short, with 15 bases between. Germline assignment: CDR1 SQVTM and CDR2 ANQGSEA. This CDR3 spans 14 amino acids. CDR3 protein: CSVRRWPTTGELFF. The CDR3, as DNA: TGCAGCGTCCGGCGTTGGCCGACCACCGGGGAGCTGTTTTTT.

In this sample, this clonotype turned up a few times. The chain uses TRBV28 and TRBJ2-7; D unresolved. Germline values: CDR1 MDHEN, CDR2 SYDVKM. With 6 bases removed from V and 6 bases from J, the gap between germline ends came to 12 bases. The CDR3 spans 12 residues. The CDR3 DNA reads as TGTGCCAGCAGACTCGACGTAGGCGAGCAGTACTTC. Translated: CASRLDVGEQYF.

The gene calls are TRBV11-1 and TRBJ1-1; 9 bases line up with TRBD1. The V segment lost 3 bases and the J segment 5 bases; nucleotides outside the gene matches: 7. Germline values: CDR1 SGHAT, CDR2 FQDESV (reference sequence). The CDR3 has 15 amino acids. CDR3 loop: CASSLTGTGRTEAFF. DNA of the CDR3: TGTGCCAGCAGCTTGACCGGGACAGGGAGGACTGAAGCTTTCTTT.

The chain employs TRBV28 and TRBJ1-6; D is ambiguous. Germline V lookup: CDR1 MDHEN, CDR2 SYDVKM. Trimming shortened V by 2 bases and J by 5 bases, and 13 bases separated the two germline ends. This CDR3 comprises 16 residues. The CDR3 DNA sequence: TGTGCCAGCAGTTTACGTCCGGAACAGAATAATTCACCCCTCCACTTT. This encodes CASSLRPEQNNSPLHF.

This clonotype was seen only a few times. V usage is TRBV10-1 and J usage is TRBJ2-5; 7 bases match TRBD1. Germline assignment: CDR1 WNHNN and CDR2 SYGVQD (reference sequence). The CDR3 runs to 14 residues. V was clipped by 3 bases and J by 2 bases; unmatched bases: 3. The CDR3 DNA follows: TGCGCCAGCAGTGATAGACAGGGACAAGAGACCCAGTACTTC. Protein sequence: CASSDRQGQETQYF.

The chain carries TRBV20-1 and TRBJ2-3; weak D call: TRBD2 (6 bases). The CDR3 covers 15 residues. V dropped 2 bases and J dropped 2 bases, with 14 bases sitting between them. Per the germline V gene, CDR1 is DFQATT and CDR2 is SNEGSKA (reference sequence). The CDR3 sequence is CSARSYGGYTDTQYF. The DNA of the CDR3 is TGCAGTGCTAGATCTTACGGGGGATACACAGATACGCAGTATTTT.

This clonotype has only a few counts. This chain joins TRBV20-1 and TRBJ2-4; 8 positions match TRBD2. Germline CDR1 is DFQATT and CDR2 is SNEGSKA (reference sequence). V lost 3 bases, J lost 8 bases, and 6 bases stayed unmatched. The CDR3 covers 13 residues. The CDR3: CSASRAGEDIQYF. CDR3 nucleotide sequence: TGCAGTGCTAGTCGAGCGGGGGAGGACATTCAGTACTTC.

V is TRBV24-1 and J is TRBJ2-3; 15 positions agree with TRBD2. This CDR3 is 17 amino acids long. V shed 4 bases, J shed 4 bases, and the junction held 5 bases outside the gene matches. CDR1 and CDR2 from the germline V gene are KGHDR and SFDVKD. This CDR3 is CATSEPGLAGGPDTQYF. The CDR3, as DNA: TGTGCCACCAGTGAACCGGGACTAGCGGGAGGCCCAGATACGCAGTATTTT.

The sample holds a few counts of this clonotype. The chain employs TRBV18 and TRBJ1-1; no reliable D call. The CDR3 loop spans 15 amino acids. The germline gives CDR1 KGHSH, CDR2 LQKENI. Between the trimmed V and J ends, which lost 6 bases and 5 bases, there was a span of 19 bases. The CDR3 reads CASSSPVGVGTEAFF. In DNA form, the CDR3 reads TGTGCCAGCTCCTCACCAGTCGGTGTTGGTACTGAAGCTTTCTTT.

This clonotype was detected once. The conserved closing phenylalanine or tryptophan is absent in this CDR3, likely reflecting a read error. The V gene is TRBV6-5, the J gene TRBJ1-2; possible D gene TRBD1, 5 bases. There are 13 residues in the CDR3. The germline V gene has CDR1 MNHEY and CDR2 SVGAGI. Trimming pared 2 bases from V and 4 bases from J, leaving 8 bases between. The CDR3 DNA is TGTGCCAGCAGTTACGGGGGGACCTATGGCTACACCCTC. It translates to CASSYGGTYGYTL.

This clonotype was counted between two and nine times. The rearrangement uses TRBV7-9 and TRBJ2-3; D might be TRBD1 (5 bases). Per the germline V gene, CDR1 is SEHNR and CDR2 is FQNEAQ (reference sequence). V dropped 5 bases and J dropped 6 bases, with 12 bases sitting between them. The CDR3 consists of 13 residues. Here the CDR3 reads CASSLLYRDTQYF. DNA for the CDR3: TGTGCCAGCAGCCTCCTTTACAGGGATACGCAGTATTTT.